The rows below give T cell receptor beta chains drawn from one sample of a study of blood T cell repertoires in COVID-19. Using immunoSEQ multiplex PCR, the repertoire was profiled, and TCRdb retains in-frame clones only, with some absent. The table shows fewer than 300,000 clones, with about 73% occurring only once. The sequencing sample was made of peripheral blood. Receptors were obtained from a woman aged 80 or over with acute or convalescent COVID-19. CDR3s include the opening cysteine and the closing phenylalanine or tryptophan. D genes are given only for firm matches. Size is stated for part of the rows, as once, few or many counts, or as a class when the clone is expanded.

V gene,D gene,J gene,clone size,CDR3 DNA,CDR3 protein
TRBV5-1,TRBD1,TRBJ1-2,-,TGCGCCAGCAGCTTCGACAGGGCATATGGCTACACCTTC,CASSFDRAYGYTF
TRBV7-9,TRBD1,TRBJ2-2,-,TGTGCCAGCAGCTTCGCAGGGGGCACCGGGGAGCTGTTTTTT,CASSFAGGTGELFF
TRBV4-3,-,TRBJ2-5,-,TGCGCCAGCAGCCAAGATCGGTTGGCGGATATAAACCAAGAGACCCAGTACTTC,CASSQDRLADINQETQYF
TRBV5-1,TRBD1,TRBJ2-1,few,TGCGCCAGCAGCTCGACAGGGGCTGATGAGCAGTTCTTC,CASSSTGADEQFF
TRBV4-2,TRBD1,TRBJ1-2,-,TGTGCCAGCAGCCAAGATCTTCGAGGGGGCGCGAACTATGGCTACACCTTC,CASSQDLRGGANYGYTF
TRBV10-3,TRBD2,TRBJ2-7,-,TGTGCCATCAGTGAGGTGGCTAGCGGGTCTGTCGAGCAGTACTTC,CAISEVASGSVEQYF
TRBV5-1,TRBD2,TRBJ2-3,once,TGCGCCAGCAGAGGTGGCGGGGGGCTCCTTTTCACAGATACGCAGTATTTT,CASRGGGGLLFTDTQYF
TRBV18,TRBD1,TRBJ1-1,-,TGTACCAGCTCATTCCGTGAGGACAGGGGGTCTGAAGCTTTCTTT,CTSSFREDRGSEAFF
TRBV7-3,TRBD2,TRBJ2-1,-,TGTGCCAGCAGCCCCGGGGGGGCCGAATATGAGCAGTTCTTC,CASSPGGAEYEQFF
TRBV2,TRBD1,TRBJ1-6,-,TGTGCCAGCAGTGCACAGGGGGTAAATTCACCCCTCCACTTT,CASSAQGVNSPLHF
TRBV7-2,-,TRBJ1-1,-,TGTGCCAGCAGCTTACAGGGTGGGTACACTGAAGCTTTCTTT,CASSLQGGYTEAFF